The clone carrying this T cell receptor beta chain has a single count. While infection was still active, Seattle patients were enrolled and then followed longitudinally. The data belong to a study of blood T cell repertoires in COVID-19. The wider study: The study drew acute and convalescent COVID-19 samples from the United States, Italy and Spain. T cells, B-cell-depleted T cells, or PBMCs provided the cDNA or gDNA that served as material.

After removal of 4 bases from V and 6 bases from J, the junction contained 4 bases not matched to a gene. The CDR3 spans 14 residues. Germline lookup yields CDR1 SGHNT and CDR2 YYREEE (reference sequence). Per the study methods: Researchers report that nucleated cell counts were estimated from reference gene primer amplification. TCRdb's table, derived via immunoSEQ multiplex PCR, lists solely in-frame clones and lacks some. The DNA was the basis for D and trimming; V, J and clone size are from that table. The profile shows fewer than 500,000 clones, around 90% of them singletons. This TCR came from a young man with COVID-19, enrolled during active disease. This chain links TRBV5-4 with TRBJ2-2, with 9 bases matching TRBD2. The sequencing sample was made of peripheral blood. This CDR3 reads CASSKREVSGELFF. The CDR3 region has the DNA TGTGCCAGCAGCAAGCGGGAGGTATCCGGGGAGCTGTTTTTT.